These 26 T cell receptor beta chains originate from one sample sequenced in a study of CD8 T cells in ankylosing spondylitis. Study results and caveats: Ankylosing spondylitis blood appeared to carry a characteristic TCR beta motif of eight or nine highly homologous variants.

One entry per CDR3 protein, called by TCRdb with MiXCR from the 5' RACE reads. The table records roughly 700,000 distinct CDR3 sequences, roughly 19% of them present only once. These receptors' antigens are unknown. Sequenced material: blood, either unsorted or a sorted T cell fraction (not recorded which). These receptor sequences come from a male donor with ankylosing spondylitis.

The chain links TRBV10-3 to TRBJ1-1; maybe TRBD1 (6 bases). CDR1 and CDR2 from the germline V gene are ENHRY and SYGVKD. The V end lost 3 bases, the J end lost 5 bases, and 16 bases lay between the germline ends. The CDR3 runs to 15 residues. The CDR3 coding sequence is TGTGCCATCAGTGAAGGGGGAGGGGGAAAAACTGAAGCTTTCTTT. Its protein product is CAISEGGGGKTEAFF.

This clonotype was recorded at least ten times. The chain joins TRBV5-1 to TRBJ2-5, with 7 positions matching TRBD1. Germline V lookup: CDR1 SGHRS, CDR2 YFSETQ. The CDR3 contains 14 residues. V lost 1 base and J lost 5; bases outside the gene matches: 5. DNA for the CDR3: TGCGCCAGCAGCTTGAGAGGGGGCGGGGAGACCCAGTACTTC. Translation gives CASSLRGGGETQYF.

The chain couples TRBV5-1 to TRBJ2-7, with D possibly TRBD1 on 5 matching bases. Germline V gene data show CDR1 as SGHRS and CDR2 as YFSETQ. Trimming stripped 5 bases from V and 0 bases from J, with 9 bases between. The CDR3 extends over 13 amino acids. CDR3 loop: CASRLDSSYEQYF. The DNA of the CDR3 is TGCGCCAGCAGGCTAGACAGCTCCTACGAGCAGTACTTC.

This chain joins TRBV6-5 and TRBJ2-1, with D possibly called TRBD1 or TRBD2 (5 bases each). V was shortened by 1 base and J by 7 bases, with 11 bases between the two germline ends. Germline assignment: CDR1 MNHEY and CDR2 SVGAGI. This CDR3 has 14 residues. The CDR3 protein is CASSYFGGENEQFF. DNA for the CDR3: TGTGCCAGCAGTTACTTTGGGGGAGAGAATGAGCAGTTCTTC.

V gene TRBV28 combines with J gene TRBJ2-1; 8 nucleotides align to TRBD2. Trimming removed 10 bases from V and 3 bases from J; junction bases left unmatched: 5. Germline V gene sequence: CDR1 MDHEN, CDR2 SYDVKM. This CDR3 contains 13 residues. CDR3 DNA sequence: TGTGCCATCACTAGCGGAGACTACAATGAGCAGTTCTTC. Translation gives CAITSGDYNEQFF.

The genes are TRBV7-9 and TRBJ2-7; D uncertain. This CDR3 comprises 14 residues. With 4 bases removed from V and 3 bases from J, the gap between germline ends came to 13 bases. Per germline, CDR1 SEHNR and CDR2 FQNEAQ (reference sequence). The CDR3 is CASSYLQNSYEQYF. CDR3 nucleotide sequence: TGTGCCAGCAGCTACCTTCAAAACAGCTACGAGCAGTACTTC.

J is TRBJ2-7 and V is TRBV20-1, with 11 bases aligning to TRBD2. The CDR3 has 15 residues. The trim removed 6 bases at V and 2 bases at J, leaving 9 bases unmatched. The germline CDR1 and CDR2 sequences are DFQATT and SNEGSKA (reference sequence). The CDR3 region is CSATSSGGITYEQYF. The CDR3, as DNA: TGCAGTGCCACCTCTAGCGGGGGGATTACCTACGAGCAGTACTTC.

This clonotype showed up just a few times. The chain uses TRBV5-1 and TRBJ1-2, with a weak D call TRBD1 (5 bases). The germline V and J ends were trimmed by 0 bases and 3 bases, with 12 bases remaining between them. Per the germline V gene, CDR1 is SGHRS and CDR2 is YFSETQ. This CDR3 contains 15 residues. CDR3 DNA sequence: TGCGCCAGCAGCTTGGGATCTGGAGGGGACTATGGCTACACCTTC. Translated: CASSLGSGGDYGYTF.

This clonotype was counted only a few times. The gene calls are TRBV6-1 and TRBJ1-5, with 11 bases matching TRBD1. CDR1 and CDR2 from the germline V gene are MNHNS and SASEGT. This CDR3 contains 19 residues. Germline trimming cut 4 bases from V and 4 bases from J; bases unmatched to any gene: 15. DNA for the CDR3: TGTGCCAGCAGTGCAGGACAGGGGGCGGTGGGTTTTCGGAATCAGCCCCAGCATTTT. Protein product: CASSAGQGAVGFRNQPQHF.

This clonotype came up a few times. The chain is built from TRBV18 and TRBJ2-3, with D unclear. CDR1 and CDR2 from the germline V gene are KGHSH and LQKENI. This CDR3 is 15 amino acids long. With 2 bases removed from V and 1 base from J, the gap between germline ends came to 10 bases. The CDR3 sequence is CASSPIRRGTDTQYF. The CDR3 bases are TGTGCCAGCTCACCAATACGGCGTGGCACAGATACGCAGTATTTT.

This clonotype occurred a few times. V usage is TRBV20-1 and J usage is TRBJ1-5; 10 nucleotides align to TRBD1. CDR1 DFQATT and CDR2 SNEGSKA come from the germline V gene (reference sequence). Trimming at V came to 5 bases and at J to 6 bases, leaving 7 bases not matched to a gene. The CDR3 contains 14 residues. CDR3 amino acids: CSAGGDRGGQPQHF. The DNA of the CDR3 is TGCAGTGCTGGCGGGGACAGGGGAGGTCAGCCCCAGCATTTT.

This clonotype appeared once. J is TRBJ2-1 and V is TRBV15, with D perhaps assigned TRBD1 or TRBD2 (5 bases each). Germline V gene data show CDR1 as LNHNV and CDR2 as YYDKDF (reference sequence). The V gene lost 0 bases and the J gene lost 2 bases, with 11 bases spanning the gap. CDR3 length equals 16 residues. This CDR3 reads CATSRDGRGPYNEQFF. The CDR3 coding sequence is TGTGCCACCAGCAGAGATGGTAGGGGACCCTACAATGAGCAGTTCTTC.

This clonotype was counted between two and nine times. The chain uses TRBV12-3 or TRBV12-4 and TRBJ2-6; D is unresolved. V was cut by 7 bases and J by 0 bases, with 7 bases left in between. This CDR3 spans 14 amino acids. The CDR3 protein is CASMIASGANVLTF. CDR3 sequence (DNA): TGTGCCAGCATGATAGCCTCTGGGGCCAACGTCCTGACTTTC.

This clonotype was recorded a few times. V is TRBV4-1 and J is TRBJ1-1; no definite D call. CDR1 is MGHRA, CDR2 YSYEKL, per germline. The CDR3 contains 15 residues. V was pared by 0 bases and J by 0 bases, with 8 bases between. CDR3 coding DNA: TGCGCCAGCAGCCAAGACAAGATTATGAACACTGAAGCTTTCTTT. Translated: CASSQDKIMNTEAFF.

The gene calls are TRBV7-2 and TRBJ2-1; 8 nucleotides match TRBD2. J gave up 10 bases and V 2 bases, and 10 bases lay outside the gene matches. This CDR3 contains 15 residues. Looked up from germline, CDR1 is SGHTA and CDR2 is FQGNSA. The CDR3 DNA sequence: TGTGCCAGCAGCTTAACCACTAGCGGTTCGTTAGAGCAGTTCTTC. Protein sequence: CASSLTTSGSLEQFF. The full variable domain, in which reference TRBV7-2 and TRBJ2-1 provide the parts outside the CDR3, is GAGVSQSPSNKVTEKGKDVELRCDPISGHTALYWYRQSLGQGLEFLIYFQGNSAPDKSGLPSDRFSAERTGGSVSTLTIQRTQQEDSAVYLCASSLTTSGSLEQFFGPGTRLTVL.

This clonotype was counted between two and nine times. The V call is TRBV20-1, the J call TRBJ2-7, with 10 bases identical to TRBD2. The CDR3 covers 15 residues. CDR1 is DFQATT and CDR2 is SNEGSKA in the germline V gene (reference sequence). Losses at the gene ends were 3 bases for V and 1 base for J; bases not matched to a gene: 6. CDR3 DNA: TGCAGTGCTAGTTCGCTAGCGGGAGCATCCTACGAGCAGTACTTC. Translation: CSASSLAGASYEQYF.

This clonotype was recorded a few times. This chain connects TRBV25-1 to TRBJ2-6; D not resolved. V lost 2 bases to trimming and J lost 7 bases, with 6 bases between them. The CDR3 contains 13 residues. Germline V gives CDR1 MGHDK, CDR2 SYGVNS. This chain's CDR3 is CASSEVGANVLTF. As DNA, the CDR3 is TGTGCCAGCAGTGAAGTGGGTGCCAACGTCCTGACTTTC.

This chain uses TRBV5-1 with TRBJ1-1, with D perhaps matching TRBD1 (6 bases). CDR3 length equals 15 residues. Germline CDR1 and CDR2: SGHRS and YFSETQ. V lost 0 bases and J lost 6, with 15 bases in between. CDR3 sequence: CASSLGLGGRAEAFF. CDR3 coding DNA: TGCGCCAGCAGCTTGGGGTTGGGGGGGCGCGCTGAAGCTTTCTTT.

This chain uses TRBV27 with TRBJ1-2; maybe TRBD1 (6 bases). Germline CDR1 reads MNHEY; CDR2 reads SMNVEV (reference sequence). With 0 bases removed from V and 1 base from J, the gap between germline ends came to 6 bases. The CDR3 contains 14 residues. The CDR3 spells CASSLSQGNYGYTF. CDR3 bases: TGTGCCAGCAGTTTATCACAGGGTAACTATGGCTACACCTTC.

The table lists this clonotype with a few counts. The conserved closing phenylalanine or tryptophan is absent in this CDR3, likely reflecting a read error. The chain links TRBV11-2 to TRBJ2-1; 10 nucleotides match TRBD1. V dropped 5 bases and J dropped 4; count of bases not matched to a gene: 8. CDR1 SGHAT and CDR2 FQNNGV come from the germline V gene. The CDR3 contains 16 residues. The CDR3 nucleotides are TGTGCCAGCAGCAAGCGGACAGGGGGAGATTACAATGAGCAGTTCCTC. Translated, it gives CASSKRTGGDYNEQFL.

This clonotype was counted between two and nine times. The junction departs from the called germline gene at one end, perhaps through a read error. The chain joins TRBV12-3 or TRBV12-4 to TRBJ2-7, with TRBD1 matching over 7 bases. The CDR3 extends over 13 amino acids. CDR3 DNA sequence: TGTGCCAGCAGTGGATTCATGGGACAGCGAGCATCCTTC. Its translation is CASSGFMGQRASF.

There are many counts of this clonotype. V and J are TRBV27 and TRBJ2-7, with D tentatively TRBD2 (5 bases). Trimming removed 5 bases at V and 2 bases at J, with 10 bases between. Germline CDR1 is MNHEY and CDR2 is SMNVEV (reference sequence). The length of the CDR3 is 13 residues. CDR3 sequence: CASSPGLTYEQYF. In nucleotides, the CDR3 is TGTGCCAGCAGTCCCGGACTGACCTACGAGCAGTACTTC.

The V call is TRBV20-1, the J call TRBJ2-1, with 7 bases identical to TRBD2. This CDR3 contains 14 residues. Germline CDR1 reads DFQATT; CDR2 reads SNEGSKA (reference sequence). This chain's CDR3 is CSALPGLHYNEQFF. The DNA for the CDR3 is TGCAGCGCACTACCGGGACTACACTACAATGAGCAGTTCTTC.

The chain couples TRBV4-1 to TRBJ2-1; 7 bases are shared with TRBD2. With V trimmed by 0 bases and J by 10 bases, 9 bases remained unmatched. This CDR3 region has 15 residues. Germline V gene data show CDR1 as MGHRA and CDR2 as YSYEKL. CDR3 DNA sequence: TGCGCCAGCAGCCAAGAGTTGAGACTAGCAGAGGAGCAGTTCTTC. Amino acids: CASSQELRLAEEQFF.

This clonotype was observed a handful of times. The chain is built from TRBV6-5 and TRBJ1-1, with 9 bases matching TRBD1. CDR1 MNHEY and CDR2 SVGAGI come from the germline V gene. The CDR3 has 15 residues. V trimming: 1 base; J trimming: 4 bases; junction bases outside the gene matches: 4. The CDR3 here is CASSYFGTGSTEAFF. The CDR3 DNA follows: TGTGCCAGCAGTTACTTCGGGACAGGGAGCACTGAAGCTTTCTTT.

The rearrangement uses TRBV11-2 and TRBJ2-5; 10 bases map to TRBD2. The CDR3 sequence is 20 residues long. The germline V gene encodes CDR1 SGHAT and CDR2 FQNNGV. J gave up 2 bases and V 1 base, and 16 bases lay outside the gene matches. Here the CDR3 reads CASSLVKLSLAGQRQETQYF. CDR3 DNA sequence: TGTGCCAGCAGCTTAGTTAAGCTATCACTAGCGGGACAACGACAAGAGACCCAGTACTTC.